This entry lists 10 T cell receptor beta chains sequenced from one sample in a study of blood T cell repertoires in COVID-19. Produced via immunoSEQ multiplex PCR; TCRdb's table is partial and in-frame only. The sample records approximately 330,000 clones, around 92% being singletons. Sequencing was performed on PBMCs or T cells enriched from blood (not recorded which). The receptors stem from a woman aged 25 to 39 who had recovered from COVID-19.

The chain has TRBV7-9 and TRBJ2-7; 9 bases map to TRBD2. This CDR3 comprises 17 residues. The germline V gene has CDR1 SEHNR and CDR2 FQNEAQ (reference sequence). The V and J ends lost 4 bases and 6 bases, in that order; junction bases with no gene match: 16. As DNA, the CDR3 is TGTGCCAGCAGCTCCCGCGGGGGGGGCGGCGAGGAAGGCGAGCAGTACTTC. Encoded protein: CASSSRGGGGEEGEQYF.

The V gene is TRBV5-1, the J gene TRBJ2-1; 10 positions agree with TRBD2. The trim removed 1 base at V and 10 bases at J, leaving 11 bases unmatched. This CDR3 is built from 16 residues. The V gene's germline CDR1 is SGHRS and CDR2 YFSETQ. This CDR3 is CASSLRVPGTSDEQFF. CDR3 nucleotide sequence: TGCGCCAGCAGCTTGCGCGTACCCGGGACTAGCGACGAGCAGTTCTTC.

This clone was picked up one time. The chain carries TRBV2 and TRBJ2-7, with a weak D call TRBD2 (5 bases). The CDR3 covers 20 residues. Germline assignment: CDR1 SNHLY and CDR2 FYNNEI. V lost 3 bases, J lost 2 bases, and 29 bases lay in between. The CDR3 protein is CASSEKSGLNYVEGAYEQYF. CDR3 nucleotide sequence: TGTGCCAGCAGTGAGAAGTCGGGCCTGAATTATGTAGAGGGAGCCTACGAGCAGTACTTC.

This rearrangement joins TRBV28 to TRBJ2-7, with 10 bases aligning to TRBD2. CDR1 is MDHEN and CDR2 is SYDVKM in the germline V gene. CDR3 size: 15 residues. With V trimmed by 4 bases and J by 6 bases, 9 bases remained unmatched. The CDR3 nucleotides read TGTGCCAGCAGTTCGGGGGGACTAGCGAGGTTCGAGCAGTACTTC. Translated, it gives CASSSGGLARFEQYF.

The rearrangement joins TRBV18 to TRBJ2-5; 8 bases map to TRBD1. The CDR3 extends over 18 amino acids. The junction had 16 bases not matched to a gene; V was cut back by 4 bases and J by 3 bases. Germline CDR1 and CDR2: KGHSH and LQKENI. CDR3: CASSHGQGGSREEETQYF. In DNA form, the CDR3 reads TGTGCCAGCTCACACGGACAGGGTGGTAGCAGGGAAGAAGAGACCCAGTACTTC.

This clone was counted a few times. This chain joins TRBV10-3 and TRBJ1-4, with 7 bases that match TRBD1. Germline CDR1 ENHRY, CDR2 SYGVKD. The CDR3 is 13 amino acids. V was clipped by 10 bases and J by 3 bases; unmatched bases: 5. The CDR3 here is CATQGVANEKLFF. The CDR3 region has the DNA TGTGCCACCCAGGGGGTCGCTAATGAAAAACTGTTTTTT.

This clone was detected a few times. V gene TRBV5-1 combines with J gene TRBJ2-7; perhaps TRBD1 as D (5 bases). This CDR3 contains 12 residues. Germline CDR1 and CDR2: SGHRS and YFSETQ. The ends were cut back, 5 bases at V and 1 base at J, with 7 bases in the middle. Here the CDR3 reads CASRQESYEQYF. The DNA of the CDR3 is TGCGCCAGCAGACAGGAATCCTACGAGCAGTACTTC.

CDR3 residues: CASRGRNSNQPQHF. In DNA, the CDR3 is TGTGCCAGCCGCGGAAGAAATAGCAATCAGCCCCAGCATTTT. The V call is TRBV27, the J call TRBJ1-5; D unresolved. V was pared by 8 bases and J by 0 bases, with 11 bases between. Germline V gene lookup returns CDR1 MNHEY and CDR2 SMNVEV (reference sequence). This CDR3 has 14 residues.

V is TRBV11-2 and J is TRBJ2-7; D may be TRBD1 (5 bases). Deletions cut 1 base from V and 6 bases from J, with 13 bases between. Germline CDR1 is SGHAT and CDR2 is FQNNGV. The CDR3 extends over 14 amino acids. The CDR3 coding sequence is TGTGCCAGCAGCTTAGGCGCAAATAGGGGCGAGCAGTACTTC. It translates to CASSLGANRGEQYF. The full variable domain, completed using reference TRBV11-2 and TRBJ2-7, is EAGVAQSPRYKIIEKRQSVAFWCNPISGHATLYWYQQILGQGPKLLIQFQNNGVVDDSQLPKDRFSAERLKGVDSTLKIQPAKLEDSAVYLCASSLGANRGEQYFGPGTRLTVT.

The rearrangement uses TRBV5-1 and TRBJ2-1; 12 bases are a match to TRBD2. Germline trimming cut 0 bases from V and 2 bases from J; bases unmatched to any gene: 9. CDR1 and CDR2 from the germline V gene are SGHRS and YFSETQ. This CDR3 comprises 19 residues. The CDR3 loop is CASSLGLAGGPTAYNEQFF. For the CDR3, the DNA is TGCGCCAGCAGCTTGGGCCTAGCGGGAGGGCCTACCGCCTACAATGAGCAGTTCTTC.